This section outlines one T cell receptor (beta chain) sequence together with its context. The antigen remains unidentified. The sort gate was single viable CD3+CD4+CD8-CD45RO+ cells for memory CD4+ T cells. Total CD4+ T cells were enriched by CD4 positive selection. The data derive from a study of memory CD4+ T cells and cytomegalovirus serostatus. General study results and limits: About 40% of the 164 known CMV-associated TCRbeta sequences appeared in CD4+ memory.

Original data processing: Out-of-frame sequences were removed, leaving 2 million to 2.5 million distinct TCRbeta sequences. Using immunoSEQ multiplex PCR, the repertoire was profiled, and TCRdb retains in-frame clones only, with some absent. That table furnishes V, J and clone size, whereas the DNA furnished D and trimming. The table includes tens of thousands of clones, 60% to 75% detected once. Trimming shortened V by 2 bases and J by 7 bases, and 17 bases separated the two germline ends. CDR3 length equals 14 residues. The germline V gene has CDR1 GTSNPN and CDR2 SVGIG (reference sequence). V is TRBV30 and J is TRBJ1-2, with D uncertain. Sequenced input: memory CD4+ T cells from blood. The origin of this receptor is an adult in good health and CMV-seropositive. The CDR3 sequence is CAWSLRWAERGYTF. CDR3 nucleotides: TGTGCCTGGAGTCTAAGATGGGCAGAGCGTGGCTACACCTTC.